One sample yielded the 32 T cell receptor beta chains listed below, sequenced in a study of siplizumab effects on memory and regulatory T cells. Some clones are missing from TCRdb's copy, which holds only in-frame ones; the method was immunoSEQ multiplex PCR. The sample shows about 100,000 clones, 80% to 95% of them seen only once. The sequenced sample consisted of CD4+ T cells sorted from blood. The receptor source for this set is a human donor in good health.

This chain uses TRBV6-5 with TRBJ1-6, with D maybe TRBD1 (5 bases). V lost 10 bases and J 0 bases, leaving 10 bases between the germline ends. CDR1 MNHEY and CDR2 SVGAGI come from the germline V gene. This CDR3 is built from 14 residues. The CDR3 region has the DNA TGTGCCATCCAGGGAAGCTCCTATAATTCACCCCTCCACTTT. The encoded protein is CAIQGSSYNSPLHF.

V and J are TRBV19 and TRBJ1-4; D remains unclear. The germline gives CDR1 LNHDA, CDR2 SQIVND (reference sequence). V lost 2 bases and J 2 bases, leaving 9 bases between the germline ends. This CDR3 region has 15 residues. The CDR3 DNA follows: TGTGCCAGTAGTATAAGGCCAGTTACTAATGAAAAACTGTTTTTT. Translated, it gives CASSIRPVTNEKLFF.

The rearrangement uses TRBV9 and TRBJ2-3; D perhaps matches TRBD1 (5 bases). The CDR3 contains 15 residues. Germline CDR1 reads SGDLS; CDR2 reads YYNGEE. The ends were cut back, 2 bases at V and 1 base at J, with 11 bases in the middle. The DNA of the CDR3 is TGTGCCAGCAGCGTTCTGGACACTGGCACAGATACGCAGTATTTT. Translation: CASSVLDTGTDTQYF.

The rearrangement uses TRBV10-3 and TRBJ2-7; no clear D. The CDR3 covers 14 residues. Trimming pared 8 bases from V and 0 bases from J, leaving 14 bases between. The germline V gene has CDR1 ENHRY and CDR2 SYGVKD. Here the CDR3 reads CAIRGQQSSYEQYF. CDR3 DNA: TGTGCCATCCGTGGCCAGCAAAGCTCCTACGAGCAGTACTTC.

CDR3 region: CASSSAAAGGYNEQFF. CDR3 sequence (DNA): TGTGCCAGCAGTTCCGCGGCAGCGGGGGGTTACAATGAGCAGTTCTTC. The rearrangement uses TRBV27 and TRBJ2-1; TRBD2 aligns across 9 bases. CDR1 is MNHEY, CDR2 SMNVEV, per germline (reference sequence). The length of the CDR3 is 16 residues. With V trimmed by 4 bases and J by 4 bases, 8 bases remained unmatched.

J is TRBJ2-1 and V is TRBV13; TRBD1 aligns across 7 bases. The V and J ends lost 5 bases and 6 bases, in that order; junction bases with no gene match: 10. CDR3 size: 15 residues. The V gene's germline CDR1 is PRHDT and CDR2 FYEKMQ (reference sequence). CDR3: CASSPQTGSINEQFF. The CDR3 coding sequence is TGTGCCAGCAGCCCCCAGACAGGGTCGATCAATGAGCAGTTCTTC.

This sequence joins TRBV7-8 and TRBJ1-5, with 8 bases identical to TRBD1. With 1 base clipped from V and 7 bases from J, the junction kept 9 bases outside the gene matches. Germline-derived CDR1 and CDR2 are SGHVS and FQNEAQ. The CDR3 is 16 amino acids. CDR3 nucleotide sequence: TGTGCCAGCAGCTTAGAGCAGGGGGCCGTAGGGCAGCCCCAGCATTTT. Its translation: CASSLEQGAVGQPQHF.

V is TRBV5-6 and J is TRBJ2-5, with TRBD2 as a possible D gene (6 bases). The ends were cut back, 2 bases at V and 4 bases at J, with 9 bases in the middle. Germline loops: CDR1 SGHDT, CDR2 YYEEEE. This CDR3 has 13 residues. The DNA for the CDR3 is TGTGCCAGCAGCTTTCTAGCGCGAGAGACCCAGTACTTC. Amino acids: CASSFLARETQYF.

There are a few counts of this clone. The gene calls are TRBV10-3 and TRBJ1-4; D is possibly TRBD1 (5 bases). CDR1 is ENHRY, CDR2 SYGVKD, per germline. The ends were cut back, 7 bases at V and 8 bases at J, with 14 bases in the middle. CDR3 size: 13 residues. DNA for the CDR3: TGTGCCATCAAGGGCAGGGAGGACGAAAAACTGTTTTTT. Residues: CAIKGREDEKLFF.

The chain couples TRBV4-3 to TRBJ2-3, with 7 positions matching TRBD2. The CDR3 covers 17 residues. V was clipped by 1 base and J by 5 bases; unmatched bases: 12. From germline, CDR1 is LGHNA and CDR2 YSLEER. The CDR3 nucleotides are TGCGCCAGCAGCCAAGCTCGGTTAAGCGGGGCGGGAGATACGCAGTATTTT. It specifies CASSQARLSGAGDTQYF.

J is TRBJ1-2 and V is TRBV5-4; TRBD1 aligns across 7 bases. Germline trimming cut 2 bases from V and 2 bases from J; bases unmatched to any gene: 3. This CDR3 comprises 14 residues. The V gene's germline CDR1 is SGHNT and CDR2 YYREEE (reference sequence). CDR3 in amino acids: CASSFGTENYGYTF. DNA of the CDR3: TGTGCCAGCAGCTTCGGGACAGAAAACTATGGCTACACCTTC.

The gene calls are TRBV7-8 and TRBJ2-3; TRBD1 or TRBD2 may be the D gene (5 bases each). This CDR3 has 14 amino acids. Germline V lookup: CDR1 SGHVS, CDR2 FQNEAQ. Trimming shortened V by 3 bases and J by 7 bases, and 14 bases separated the two germline ends. CDR3 sequence (DNA): TGTGCCAGCAGCTTCCTACGGGACCCATATACGCAGTATTTT. It encodes CASSFLRDPYTQYF.

The chain has TRBV5-6 and TRBJ2-3; D not resolved. The CDR3 has 14 residues. Germline-derived CDR1 and CDR2 are SGHDT and YYEEEE. V lost 5 bases and J 1 base, leaving 11 bases between the germline ends. CDR3 DNA sequence: TGTGCCAGCAGACCCCGGGCAGGCACAGATACGCAGTATTTT. It yields the protein CASRPRAGTDTQYF.

J is TRBJ1-6 and V is TRBV4-1, with a possible D match to TRBD1 (5 bases). The germline V gene has CDR1 MGHRA and CDR2 YSYEKL. The CDR3 contains 14 residues. V lost 4 bases, J lost 6 bases, and 10 bases lay in between. CDR3 sequence (DNA): TGCGCCAGCAGCCCGGGACGGATTAATTCACCCCTCCACTTT. Amino acids: CASSPGRINSPLHF.

The CDR3 DNA sequence: TGTGCCAGCAGCCCAAGAACAGGGGACGGTGAGCAGTTCTTC. Amino acid sequence: CASSPRTGDGEQFF. The chain uses TRBV9 and TRBJ2-1, with 7 bases lining up with TRBD1. Trimming removed 4 bases from V and 9 bases from J; junction bases left unmatched: 10. Germline CDR1 reads SGDLS; CDR2 reads YYNGEE. The CDR3 sequence is 14 residues long.

The chain employs TRBV5-4 and TRBJ1-6; possible D gene TRBD1, 6 bases. V lost 4 bases and J lost 7, with 18 bases in between. The length of the CDR3 is 16 residues. CDR1 and CDR2 from the germline V gene are SGHNT and YYREEE (reference sequence). CDR3 nucleotides: TGTGCCAGCAGCCCCCAACAGGGAATGGAGAATTCACCCCTCCACTTT. This sequence encodes CASSPQQGMENSPLHF. The variable domain in full, completed from reference TRBV5-4 and TRBJ1-6, reads ETGVTQSPTHLIKTRGQQVTLRCSSQSGHNTVSWYQQALGQGPQFIFQYYREEENGRGNFPPRFSGLQFPNYSSELNVNALELDDSALYLCASSPQQGMENSPLHFGNGTRLTVT.

CDR3 bases: TGCGCCAGCAGCTACGGACAGGGCACAGATACGCAGTATTTT. Translated, it gives CASSYGQGTDTQYF. The chain joins TRBV5-1 to TRBJ2-3, with 7 bases identical to TRBD1. V lost 3 bases and J lost 1; bases outside the gene matches: 2. The V gene's germline CDR1 is SGHRS and CDR2 YFSETQ. The CDR3 contains 14 residues.

The V gene is TRBV7-6, the J gene TRBJ2-5; the D gene could be TRBD1 or TRBD2 (5 bases each). The CDR3 sequence is 17 residues long. V was shortened by 5 bases and J by 1 base, with 20 bases between the two germline ends. Germline assignment: CDR1 SGHVS and CDR2 FNYEAQ. This chain's CDR3 is CASSHTPPGASQETQYF. As DNA, the CDR3 is TGTGCCAGCAGCCATACCCCCCCCGGGGCCTCCCAAGAGACCCAGTACTTC.

The chain uses TRBV18 and TRBJ2-1; no definite D call. The CDR3 covers 16 residues. Per the germline V gene, CDR1 is KGHSH and CDR2 is LQKENI. Trimming removed 1 base at V and 0 bases at J, with 10 bases between. As DNA, the CDR3 is TGTGCCAGCTCACCACAAGGGCCAAGCTCCTACAATGAGCAGTTCTTC. Amino acids: CASSPQGPSSYNEQFF.

This chain links TRBV6-6 with TRBJ2-7; maybe TRBD2 (5 bases). CDR3 length: 14 amino acids. Trimming shortened V by 0 bases and J by 5 bases, and 11 bases separated the two germline ends. CDR1 and CDR2 from the germline V gene are MNHNY and SVGAGI (reference sequence). This CDR3 reads CASSYSKGVHEQYF. CDR3 nucleotide sequence: TGTGCCAGCAGTTACTCGAAGGGAGTCCACGAGCAGTACTTC.

The chain uses TRBV7-6 and TRBJ2-7; 10 bases align to TRBD2. Germline assignment: CDR1 SGHVS and CDR2 FNYEAQ. The ends lost 5 bases at V and 5 bases at J; junction bases unmatched: 9. The CDR3 covers 15 residues. This chain's CDR3 is CASSLRVAGGDEQYF. CDR3 nucleotides: TGTGCCAGCAGCCTCCGGGTAGCGGGGGGCGACGAGCAGTACTTC.

The rearrangement links TRBV27 to TRBJ2-7; TRBD1 matches at 8 bases. This CDR3 is 16 amino acids long. The J segment lost 7 bases and the V segment lost 0 bases, leaving 11 bases of the junction unmatched. Germline CDR1 is MNHEY and CDR2 is SMNVEV (reference sequence). Here the CDR3 reads CASSLSGTGGTGEQYF. CDR3 sequence (DNA): TGTGCCAGCAGTTTATCAGGGACAGGTGGGACTGGTGAGCAGTACTTC.

The J gene is TRBJ1-2, the V gene TRBV5-4, with D perhaps matching TRBD1 (6 bases). V lost 0 bases and J 6 bases, leaving 12 bases between the germline ends. Germline assignment: CDR1 SGHNT and CDR2 YYREEE (reference sequence). The CDR3 covers 14 residues. This CDR3 is CASSLDRGEDGYTF. The CDR3 coding sequence is TGTGCCAGCAGCTTGGATAGGGGGGAAGATGGCTACACCTTC.

This chain links TRBV9 with TRBJ1-3; D is unresolved. Trimming pared 3 bases from V and 2 bases from J, leaving 9 bases between. The CDR3 has 14 residues. Germline V CDR1 and CDR2: SGDLS, YYNGEE. The CDR3 DNA is TGTGCCAGCAGCGGACATGGGCCTGGAAACACCATATATTTT. Its protein is CASSGHGPGNTIYF.

The V call is TRBV10-3, the J call TRBJ1-4; 7 bases are shared with TRBD1. The CDR3 runs 18 residues. CDR1 ENHRY and CDR2 SYGVKD come from the germline V gene. The J segment lost 0 bases and the V segment lost 2 bases, leaving 9 bases of the junction unmatched. CDR3 nucleotide sequence: TGTGCCATCAGTGAGATGTACCTTGGGACAGCAACTAATGAAAAACTGTTTTTT. This gives the protein CAISEMYLGTATNEKLFF.

The J gene is TRBJ2-3, the V gene TRBV10-3; 11 nucleotides match TRBD2. V lost 7 bases and J lost 1; bases outside the gene matches: 7. The CDR3 has 16 residues. Germline loops: CDR1 ENHRY, CDR2 SYGVKD. The DNA for the CDR3 is TGTGCCATCAAGGGGCTAGCGGGGGGTGGCACAGATACGCAGTATTTT. Translating gives CAIKGLAGGGTDTQYF.

The J gene is TRBJ2-5, the V gene TRBV7-3; D may be TRBD2 (5 bases). Per germline, CDR1 SGHTA and CDR2 FQGTGA. Trimming cost V 4 bases and J 1 base, with 7 bases left between them. This CDR3 region has 13 residues. CDR3 in DNA: TGTGCCAGCAGCTGGACTGGCCAAGAGACCCAGTACTTC. This gives the protein CASSWTGQETQYF.

The V and J genes are TRBV4-1 and TRBJ2-7; D is unclear. This CDR3 region has 15 residues. Deletions cut 1 base from V and 2 bases from J, with 12 bases between. Germline CDR1 reads MGHRA; CDR2 reads YSYEKL. As DNA, the CDR3 is TGCGCCAGCAGCCAAGGGACCGGGCCACCCTACGAGCAGTACTTC. Its protein product is CASSQGTGPPYEQYF.

This chain connects TRBV5-6 to TRBJ1-5, with D perhaps matching TRBD1 (6 bases). This CDR3 has 16 residues. The germline V and J ends were trimmed by 1 base and 6 bases, with 17 bases remaining between them. Germline lookup yields CDR1 SGHDT and CDR2 YYEEEE. CDR3 residues: CASSLSGGGRGQPQHF. The DNA for the CDR3 is TGTGCCAGCAGCTTGAGTGGTGGGGGCAGGGGTCAGCCCCAGCATTTT.

This clone was seen a single time. Written as DNA, the CDR3 is TGTGCCAGCAGCCCTCCCGGTGCGCGGGGGCTGTCAGATACGCAGTATTTT. Protein sequence: CASSPPGARGLSDTQYF. The chain has TRBV14 and TRBJ2-3; D possibly corresponds to TRBD2 (7 bases). The CDR3 sequence is 17 residues long. Trimming stripped 4 bases from V and 4 bases from J, with 21 bases between. Germline V gene lookup returns CDR1 SGHDN and CDR2 FVKESK.

The V gene is TRBV2, the J gene TRBJ1-1; TRBD1 matches at 10 bases. The CDR3 spans 14 residues. CDR1 SNHLY and CDR2 FYNNEI come from the germline V gene. Germline trimming cut 9 bases from V and 4 bases from J; bases unmatched to any gene: 8. Here the CDR3 DNA reads TGTGCCAGAAGACAGGGGGCGCCGTCCACTGAAGCTTTCTTT. Amino acids: CARRQGAPSTEAFF.

The chain's CDR3 is CASSFLLGSGYGGYTF. CDR3 coding DNA: TGTGCCAGCAGTTTCTTACTGGGGTCGGGGTACGGGGGCTACACCTTC. The chain joins TRBV6-5 to TRBJ1-2; D call uncertain. V dropped 4 bases and J dropped 8 bases, with 23 bases sitting between them. The CDR3 loop spans 16 amino acids. Germline V gives CDR1 MNHEY, CDR2 SVGAGI.